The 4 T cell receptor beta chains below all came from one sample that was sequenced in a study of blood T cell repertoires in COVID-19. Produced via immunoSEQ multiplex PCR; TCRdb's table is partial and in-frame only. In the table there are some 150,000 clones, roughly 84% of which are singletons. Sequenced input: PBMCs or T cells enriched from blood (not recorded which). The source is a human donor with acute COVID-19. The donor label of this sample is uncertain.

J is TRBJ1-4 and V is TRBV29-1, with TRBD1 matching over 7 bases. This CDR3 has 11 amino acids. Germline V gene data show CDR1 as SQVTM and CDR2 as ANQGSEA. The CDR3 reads CAGTVYEKLFF. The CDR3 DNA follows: TGCGCCGGGACAGTATATGAAAAACTGTTTTTT.

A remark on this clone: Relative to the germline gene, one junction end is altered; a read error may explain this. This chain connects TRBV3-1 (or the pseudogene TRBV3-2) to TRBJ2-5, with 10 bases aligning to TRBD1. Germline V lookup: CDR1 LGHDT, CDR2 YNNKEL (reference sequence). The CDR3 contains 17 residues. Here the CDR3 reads CASSQVYGTGEEEAQYF. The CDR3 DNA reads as TGTGCCAGCAGCCAGGTTTATGGGACAGGGGAGGAAGAGGCCCAGTACTTC.

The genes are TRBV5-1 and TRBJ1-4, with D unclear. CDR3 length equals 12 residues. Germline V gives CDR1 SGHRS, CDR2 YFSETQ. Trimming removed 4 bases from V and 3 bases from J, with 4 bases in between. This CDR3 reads CASSEPNEKLFF. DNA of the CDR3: TGCGCCAGCAGCGAGCCTAATGAAAAACTGTTTTTT.

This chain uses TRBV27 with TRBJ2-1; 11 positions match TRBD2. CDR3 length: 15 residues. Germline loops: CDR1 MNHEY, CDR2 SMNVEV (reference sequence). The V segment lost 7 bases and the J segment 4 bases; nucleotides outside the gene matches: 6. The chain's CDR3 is CASNAGTSGYNEQFF. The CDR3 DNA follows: TGTGCCAGCAACGCCGGGACTAGCGGTTACAATGAGCAGTTCTTC.